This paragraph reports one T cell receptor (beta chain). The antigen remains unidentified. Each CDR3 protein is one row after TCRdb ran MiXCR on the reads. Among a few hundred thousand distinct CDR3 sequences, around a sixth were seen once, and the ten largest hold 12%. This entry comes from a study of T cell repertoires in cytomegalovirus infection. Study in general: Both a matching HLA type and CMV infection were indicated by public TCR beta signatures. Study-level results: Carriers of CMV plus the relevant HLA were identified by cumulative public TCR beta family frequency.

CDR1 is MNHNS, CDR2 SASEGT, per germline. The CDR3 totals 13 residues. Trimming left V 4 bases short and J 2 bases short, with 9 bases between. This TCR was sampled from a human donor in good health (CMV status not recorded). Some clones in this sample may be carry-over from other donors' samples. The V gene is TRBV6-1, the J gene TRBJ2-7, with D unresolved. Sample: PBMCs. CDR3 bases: TGTGCCAGCAGTGGAGCGCCTACCTACGAGCAGTACTTC. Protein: CASSGAPTYEQYF.